A selection of T cell receptor beta chains follows, all from one sample in a study of human T cells and chemical hapten exposure. MiXCR, run by TCRdb on the RACE reads, gives a single entry per CDR3 protein. The table shows 300,000 to 350,000 distinct CDR3 sequences, with around 7% occurring only once. The specimen comprised whole blood, sampled in connection with sensitization to the hapten diphenylcyclopropenone (DPC). These receptors originate from a woman between 18 and 29 years old with alopecia areata. Some clones in this sample may be carry-over from other donors' samples. The CDR3 runs from the conserved cysteine through the conserved F or W. D genes are given only for firm matches. Clone size is given for some rows only: seen once, a few or many times, or a class if the clone is expanded.

>-|TRBV12-3/TRBV12-4|15|-|TRBJ2-7
CASSLGTPRTYEQYF
TGTGCCAGCAGTTTGGGCACACCCCGAACCTACGAGCAGTACTTC
>-|TRBV25-1|13|few|TRBJ2-3
CASSDWIEDTQYF
TGTGCCAGCAGTGACTGGATTGAAGATACGCAGTATTTT
>-|TRBV4-2|15|many|TRBJ2-1
CASSQEGAGGNEQFF
TGTGCCAGCAGCCAAGAGGGGGCAGGGGGGAATGAGCAGTTCTTC
>-|TRBV15|14|many|TRBJ1-1
CATSRSGPNTEAFF
TGTGCCACCAGCCGGAGCGGACCGAACACTGAAGCTTTCTTT
>-|TRBV3-1|17|many|TRBJ2-5
CASSQETGAPSVETQYF
TGTGCCAGCAGCCAAGAAACGGGGGCGCCGTCCGTCGAGACCCAGTACTTC
>TRBD2|TRBV5-1|15|-|TRBJ2-3
CASSSTGTRDDTQYF
TGCGCCAGCAGCTCCACCGGGACTAGAGACGATACGCAGTATTTT
>-|TRBV12-3/TRBV12-4|12|-|TRBJ1-1
CASSLMDTEAFF
TGTGCCAGCAGTTTAATGGACACTGAAGCTTTCTTT
>-|TRBV4-3|15|many|TRBJ2-7
CASSQDLRLAREQYF
TGCGCCAGCAGCCAAGATCTCCGTCTAGCCCGGGAGCAGTACTTC
>TRBD1|TRBV12-3/TRBV12-4|12|many|TRBJ1-5
CASSDRGQPQHF
TGTGCCAGCAGTGACAGGGGGCAGCCCCAGCATTTT
>-|TRBV4-3|13|many|TRBJ1-4
CASSQVSGLKLFF
TGCGCCAGCAGCCAAGTTTCAGGGCTAAAACTGTTTTTT
>-|TRBV27|13|many|TRBJ2-3
CASSLSRADTQYF
TGTGCCAGCAGTTTATCCCGGGCAGATACGCAGTATTTT
>TRBD2|TRBV11-2|15|many|TRBJ2-5
CASSEGAGDEETQYF
TGTGCCAGCAGCGAGGGAGCGGGGGACGAAGAGACCCAGTACTTC
>-|TRBV20-1|15|-|TRBJ2-1
CSALPLDWGGSEQFF
TGCAGTGCTCTACCCCTCGACTGGGGAGGCTCTGAGCAGTTCTTC
>-|TRBV2|13|many|TRBJ2-3
CASNLQGTDTQYF
TGTGCCAGCAATTTGCAGGGCACAGATACGCAGTATTTT